These T cell receptor beta chains were read from a single sample in a study of neurological immune-mediated disorders. From the 5' RACE reads, TCRdb called clonotypes with MiXCR, one entry per CDR3 protein. The sample records about 81,000 distinct CDR3 sequences, 4.3% being singletons. Sequenced input: PBMCs. Every receptor here comes from a woman aged 60-75 years with multiple sclerosis. The CDR3 runs from the conserved cysteine through the conserved F or W. D genes are given only for firm matches. Not every row has a clone size; where given, it reads once, few, many or a size class.

d_gene | j_gene | abundance | v_gene | CDR3nt | CDR3aa
. | TRBJ2-5 | many | TRBV9 | TGTGCCAGTAACCTGAGAGGGGACCCCGGGGAGACCCAGTACTTC | CASNLRGDPGETQYF
. | TRBJ1-1 | many | TRBV6-5 | TGTGCCAGCAGCCAACAGGGAGAATATGATGAAGCTTTCTTT | CASSQQGEYDEAFF
. | TRBJ2-3 | many | TRBV7-9 | TGTGCCAGCACCTTTTGGACAGCCCCCTATACGCAGTATTTT | CASTFWTAPYTQYF
. | TRBJ2-2 | many | TRBV4-1 | TGCGCCAGCAGCCGGGTCCAGGGTACCGGGGAGCTGTTTTTT | CASSRVQGTGELFF
TRBD1 | TRBJ2-7 | medium-sized | TRBV20-1 | TGCAGTGCCCCCGGGACAGGGACCTACGAGCAGTACTTC | CSAPGTGTYEQYF
. | TRBJ1-2 | few | TRBV6-6 | TGTGCCAGCAGCTACGGAATCCCCCTCTATGGCTACACCTTC | CASSYGIPLYGYTF
. | TRBJ1-3 | many | TRBV4-1 | TGCGCCAGCAGCCAAGGCCAAGTCTCTGGAAACACCATATATTTT | CASSQGQVSGNTIYF
TRBD1 | TRBJ1-5 | many | TRBV5-5 | TGTGCCAGCAGCACCACCGGGCAGGGGGCCCATCAGCCCCAGCATTTT | CASSTTGQGAHQPQHF
TRBD2 | TRBJ2-7 | many | TRBV20-1 | TGCAGTGCTAGTGGTAGCGGGGGGATCTCCTACGAGCAGTACTTC | CSASGSGGISYEQYF
TRBD1 | TRBJ2-5 | many | TRBV6-5 | TGTGCCAGCAGTTACTCTGGGACAGGGGTCCAAGAGACCCAGTACTTC | CASSYSGTGVQETQYF
. | TRBJ2-3 | . | TRBV29-1 | TGCAGCGTTGAAGGGGCCTTAGATACGCAGTATTTT | CSVEGALDTQYF
. | TRBJ2-1 | many | TRBV29-1 | TGCAGCGTTGACCCACTATACAATGAGCAGTTCTTC | CSVDPLYNEQFF
TRBD1 | TRBJ2-2 | many | TRBV12-3/TRBV12-4 | TGTGCCAGCAGTTCATACGGGACAGCGAACACCGGGGAGCTGTTTTTT | CASSSYGTANTGELFF
. | TRBJ1-4 | many | TRBV4-1 | TGCGCCAGCAGCCAAGACGGGGTTGCTCTTGAAAAACTGTTTTTT | CASSQDGVALEKLFF
TRBD1 | TRBJ2-1 | many | TRBV15 | TGTGCCACCAGCGAGGGGACAGGGGGCCGGAATGAGCAGTTCTTC | CATSEGTGGRNEQFF
. | TRBJ2-2 | . | TRBV28 | TGTGCCAGCAGCCAGATAGCGGGGGAGCTGTTTTTT | CASSQIAGELFF
TRBD2 | TRBJ2-5 | many | TRBV20-1 | TGCAGTGCTAGAGATCCTGCGGGGGTTGGGGAGACCCAGTACTTC | CSARDPAGVGETQYF
. | TRBJ1-1 | many | TRBV29-1 | TGCAGCGTTGGTGATTGGTTAACTGAAGCTTTCTTT | CSVGDWLTEAFF
. | TRBJ1-5 | few | TRBV19 | TGTGCCAGCTGGATGGGAGGCACCTTCAATCAGCCCCAGCATTTT | CASWMGGTFNQPQHF
TRBD1 | TRBJ1-2 | many | TRBV20-1 | TGCAGTGCTACCCCCTTGGACAGGCGAAACAATGACTATGGCTACACCTTC | CSATPLDRRNNDYGYTF
. | TRBJ2-7 | many | TRBV28 | TGTGCCAGCAGTTCCGGGGGACGGGGATCCTACGAGCAGTACTTC | CASSSGGRGSYEQYF
. | TRBJ1-1 | many | TRBV7-2 | TGTGCCAGCAGCTTCCCAACAGGGTTTCTGTCTGAAGCTTTCTTT | CASSFPTGFLSEAFF
. | TRBJ2-4 | many | TRBV7-2 | TGTGCCAGCAGCTTAAGCAACATTCAGTACTTC | CASSLSNIQYF
. | TRBJ1-3 | many | TRBV7-8 | TGTGCCAGCAGCTTTTCCGGTGGAAACACCATATATTTT | CASSFSGGNTIYF
. | TRBJ2-1 | many | TRBV7-8 | TGTGCCAGCATTAGAGAAGGGTGGACCGGCAGCTCCTACAATGAGCAGTTCTTC | CASIREGWTGSSYNEQFF
. | TRBJ2-2 | many | TRBV5-1 | TGCGCCAGCAGCCTCATCGAGACCGGGGAGCTGTTTTTT | CASSLIETGELFF
TRBD2 | TRBJ2-5 | many | TRBV5-1 | TGCGCCAGCACCCGGGCGGGGGGAAGACAAGAGACCCAGTACTTC | CASTRAGGRQETQYF
. | TRBJ1-5 | many | TRBV12-3/TRBV12-4 | TGTGCCAGCACGCCGGGGGGGAGTCAGCCCCAGCATTTT | CASTPGGSQPQHF
. | TRBJ1-2 | many | TRBV5-1 | TGCGCCAGCAGCTTGGCCGGGACCTCATATGGCTACACCTTC | CASSLAGTSYGYTF
TRBD1 | TRBJ2-7 | many | TRBV27 | TGTGCCAGCAGTCCCGGGGACAGGACCTACGAGCAGTACTTC | CASSPGDRTYEQYF
. | TRBJ2-1 | . | TRBV7-6 | TGTGCCAGCAGCTTAGGGCAGGGAGGAGATTTCAATGAGCAGTTCTTC | CASSLGQGGDFNEQFF
TRBD1 | TRBJ2-7 | many | TRBV11-2 | TGTGCCAGCAGCTCATACAGGGGCCTGGCCTACGAGCAGTACTTC | CASSSYRGLAYEQYF
. | TRBJ1-2 | many | TRBV20-1 | TGCAGTGCTAGCGATAATTCGGGGCTGTATGGCTACACCTTC | CSASDNSGLYGYTF
. | TRBJ1-2 | many | TRBV11-2 | TGTGCCAGCAGCTTAGGAGTGCGAGCGCTTGGCTACACCTTC | CASSLGVRALGYTF
. | TRBJ1-1 | . | TRBV2 | TGTGCCAGCAGGGGAGCAGGGGCGAACACTGAAGCTTTCTTT | CASRGAGANTEAFF
. | TRBJ2-1 | many | TRBV28 | TGTGCCAGCAGTACCCCCTGGCAGAGTCGATCCAATGAGCAGTTCTTC | CASSTPWQSRSNEQFF
. | TRBJ1-5 | many | TRBV5-1 | TGCGCCAGTGCTTGGGACGTCAATCAGCCCCAGCATTTT | CASAWDVNQPQHF
TRBD2 | TRBJ2-4 | many | TRBV7-2 | TGTGCCAGCAGTCCCGGGACTATGGGAAACATTCAGTACTTC | CASSPGTMGNIQYF
TRBD2 | TRBJ2-5 | many | TRBV4-1 | TGCGCCAGCAGCCACGTTCTGAAGGGACTAGCGGCTCAAGAGACCCAGTACTTC | CASSHVLKGLAAQETQYF
. | TRBJ2-7 | many | TRBV4-1 | TGCGCCAGCAGCCTTACAGGGGGCGGGGGGAGCTCCTACGAGCAGTACTTC | CASSLTGGGGSSYEQYF
. | TRBJ1-1 | many | TRBV3-1 | TGTGCCAGCAGCCGAGTACCGGGAACTGAAGCTTTCTTT | CASSRVPGTEAFF